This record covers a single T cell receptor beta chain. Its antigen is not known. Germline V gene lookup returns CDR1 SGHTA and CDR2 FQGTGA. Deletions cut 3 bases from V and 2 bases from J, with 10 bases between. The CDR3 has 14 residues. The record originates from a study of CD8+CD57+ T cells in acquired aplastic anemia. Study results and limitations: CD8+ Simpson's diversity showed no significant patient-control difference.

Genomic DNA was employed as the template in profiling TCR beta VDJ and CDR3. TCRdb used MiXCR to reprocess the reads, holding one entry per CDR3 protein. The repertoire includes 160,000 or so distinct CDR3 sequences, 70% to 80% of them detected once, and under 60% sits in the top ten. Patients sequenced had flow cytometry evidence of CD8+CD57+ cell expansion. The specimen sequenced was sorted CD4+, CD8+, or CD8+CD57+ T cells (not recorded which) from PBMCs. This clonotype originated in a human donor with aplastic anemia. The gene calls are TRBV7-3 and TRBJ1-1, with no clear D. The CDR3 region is CASSFMRGNTEAFF. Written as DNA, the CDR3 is TGTGCCAGCAGCTTTATGCGGGGAAACACTGAAGCTTTCTTT.